The following is a T cell receptor (beta chain) sequence with its context. The sample is drawn from a study of T-cell memory formation after mild COVID-19. TCRdb used MiXCR to reprocess the 5' RACE reads, holding one entry per CDR3 protein. The data show about 390,000 distinct CDR3 sequences, more than 15% seen once. Trimming removed 5 bases from V and 7 bases from J; junction bases left unmatched: 10. This CDR3 is 16 amino acids long. Germline V gives CDR1 KGHSH, CDR2 LQKENI. Sequenced sample: PBMCs or a T cell subset sorted from them (not recorded which). The genes are TRBV18 and TRBJ1-5; 11 nucleotides agree with TRBD1. This receptor was identified in a man aged 18 to 35 who had mild COVID-19 (a few samples of this study predate the infection). Cell type and time point are not known. The DNA for the CDR3 is TGTGCCAGCTCAGGGACAGGGGGTCGTTTCGACCAGCCCCAGCATTTT. This sequence encodes CASSGTGGRFDQPQHF.